Listed here are 24 T cell receptor beta chains from one sample, sequenced in a study of shared clonotypes between healthy human individuals. CD8 cells regarded as naive lacked CD45RO, were positively chosen for CCR7, and omitted terminally differentiated effector memory CD45RA+ cells. Only in-frame clones appear in the TCRdb table, and some are missing; sequencing was by immunoSEQ multiplex PCR. The table shows about 1,800,000 clones, with approximately 94% occurring only once. The sample taken for sequencing was naive CD8+ T cells sorted from blood. Receptor source: a man aged 18 to 29 in good health.

The chain recombines TRBV19 with TRBJ2-1; D might be TRBD1 or TRBD2, each matching 5 bases. The V end lost 4 bases, the J end lost 7 bases, and 17 bases lay between the germline ends. Germline CDR1 is LNHDA and CDR2 is SQIVND (reference sequence). The CDR3 runs 15 residues. The CDR3 nucleotides read TGTGCCAGTAGTAATTTTAACGGGGCGTCTAATGAGCAGTTCTTC. Its translation is CASSNFNGASNEQFF.

The chain recombines TRBV27 with TRBJ2-1, with TRBD2 matching 8 bases. V lost 6 bases and J lost 5; bases outside the gene matches: 6. Germline V gene lookup returns CDR1 MNHEY and CDR2 SMNVEV (reference sequence). This CDR3 has 14 residues. In nucleotides, the CDR3 is TGTGCCAGCAGCGAGCGGGGGCAAGACAATGAGCAGTTCTTC. This translates into CASSERGQDNEQFF.

With regard to this clone: Other DNA sequences in the same sample also yield this CDR3. The chain couples TRBV7-8 to TRBJ2-7; 13 bases map to TRBD2. Germline assignment: CDR1 SGHVS and CDR2 FQNEAQ. The CDR3 length is 16 residues. V lost 4 bases, J lost 1 base, and 4 bases stayed unmatched. CDR3: CASSYGLAGVSYEQYF. The CDR3 region has the DNA TGTGCCAGCAGCTACGGACTAGCGGGAGTTTCCTACGAGCAGTACTTC.

This clone was seen a single time. The chain carries TRBV13 and TRBJ2-7; TRBD1 aligns across 9 bases. V dropped 3 bases and J dropped 0; count of bases not matched to a gene: 6. There are 16 residues in the CDR3. Germline V CDR1 and CDR2: PRHDT, FYEKMQ (reference sequence). The CDR3 DNA reads as TGTGCCAGCAGCTTCAGAACAGGGGGCCGCTCCTACGAGCAGTACTTC. It codes for CASSFRTGGRSYEQYF.

This clone has a single count. The chain employs TRBV7-8 and TRBJ2-7; D remains ambiguous. CDR3 size: 15 residues. Germline V CDR1 and CDR2: SGHVS, FQNEAQ. V was clipped by 2 bases and J by 2 bases, with 13 bases between them. The DNA for the CDR3 is TGTGCCAGCAGCTTAACTCGTAACCCAACCTACGAGCAGTACTTC. Amino acid sequence: CASSLTRNPTYEQYF.

The V call is TRBV19, the J call TRBJ1-5; D unclear. The CDR3 is made up of 16 amino acids. The V end was cut by 3 bases, the J end by 0 bases, with 12 bases between. CDR1 and CDR2 (germline): LNHDA, SQIVND (reference sequence). CDR3 loop: CASSILGSGSNQPQHF. The DNA for the CDR3 is TGTGCCAGTAGTATTTTAGGGTCGGGTAGCAATCAGCCCCAGCATTTT.

The genes are TRBV11-2 and TRBJ2-3, with TRBD2 as a possible D gene (7 bases). CDR1 SGHAT and CDR2 FQNNGV come from the germline V gene. V lost 1 base and J lost 5, with 16 bases in between. The CDR3 has 16 amino acids. Here the CDR3 DNA reads TGTGCCAGCAGCTTAGCTGGGGGGGGCCTGGGAGATACGCAGTATTTT. Amino acid sequence: CASSLAGGGLGDTQYF.

The V gene is TRBV6-1, the J gene TRBJ1-2, with 7 bases that match TRBD1. The CDR3 is 14 amino acids. The J segment lost 4 bases and the V segment lost 1 base, leaving 3 bases of the junction unmatched. CDR1 and CDR2 (germline): MNHNS, SASEGT. CDR3: CASSEGQGAYGYTF. The CDR3 nucleotides are TGTGCCAGCAGTGAAGGACAGGGAGCCTATGGCTACACCTTC.

This chain links TRBV19 with TRBJ2-5; D gene ambiguous. Between the trimmed V and J ends, which lost 5 bases and 2 bases, there was a span of 9 bases. This CDR3 is built from 13 residues. CDR1 is LNHDA and CDR2 is SQIVND in the germline V gene (reference sequence). This chain's CDR3 is CASSSLSQETQYF. The CDR3 nucleotides are TGTGCCAGTAGTTCACTGAGTCAAGAGACCCAGTACTTC.

The V call is TRBV28, the J call TRBJ2-1, with 9 bases lining up with TRBD2. The CDR3 runs 14 residues. J gave up 8 bases and V 6 bases, and 8 bases lay outside the gene matches. Germline V gives CDR1 MDHEN, CDR2 SYDVKM. The CDR3 sequence is CASSLVAGVYEQFF. The CDR3 bases are TGTGCCAGCAGCCTCGTAGCGGGGGTGTATGAGCAGTTCTTC.

The DNA of the CDR3 is TGTGCCAGCAGCTCCAAGACAGGGTTTGGGGCACCCCTCCACTTT. Its protein product is CASSSKTGFGAPLHF. This chain links TRBV13 with TRBJ1-6; the match to TRBD1 covers 7 bases. V lost 4 bases and J lost 11; bases outside the gene matches: 11. In germline, CDR1 is PRHDT, CDR2 FYEKMQ (reference sequence). The CDR3 runs to 15 residues.

As to this clone: This same CDR3 is encoded by further DNA sequences in the sample. This sequence joins TRBV27 and TRBJ2-7; TRBD2 agrees at 7 bases. The CDR3 is made up of 14 amino acids. The V gene end was trimmed by 6 bases and the J gene end by 2 bases; junction bases not matched to a gene: 7. CDR1 MNHEY and CDR2 SMNVEV come from the germline V gene (reference sequence). CDR3 nucleotide sequence: TGTGCCAGCAGCTCAGGTGGGGGGGCCTACGAGCAGTACTTC. This translates into CASSSGGGAYEQYF.

The chain combines TRBV11-2 with TRBJ2-5, with D possibly matching TRBD1 (5 bases). The CDR3 totals 13 residues. The germline CDR1 and CDR2 sequences are SGHAT and FQNNGV. Trimming left V 5 bases short and J 5 bases short, with 12 bases between. CDR3 DNA sequence: TGTGCCAGCAGCCCTGATGGGGCGGAGACCCAGTACTTC. It encodes CASSPDGAETQYF. Looking up the rest from reference TRBV11-2 and TRBJ2-5 gives the full variable domain: EAGVAQSPRYKIIEKRQSVAFWCNPISGHATLYWYQQILGQGPKLLIQFQNNGVVDDSQLPKDRFSAERLKGVDSTLKIQPAKLEDSAVYLCASSPDGAETQYFGPGTRLLVL.

This chain uses TRBV6-5 with TRBJ1-6, with 7 bases identical to TRBD1. With 5 bases clipped from V and 8 bases from J, the junction kept 6 bases outside the gene matches. CDR1 is MNHEY and CDR2 is SVGAGI in the germline V gene. The CDR3 runs 14 residues. CDR3 bases: TGTGCCAGCAGTCCGACAGGGCCCCATTCACCCCTCCACTTT. Protein product: CASSPTGPHSPLHF.

CDR3 coding DNA: TGTGCCAGCAGCTTAGAGGGGACAGGAGAAAAACTGTTTTTT. It yields the protein CASSLEGTGEKLFF. This sequence joins TRBV7-9 and TRBJ1-4; 8 positions match TRBD1. V trimming: 1 base; J trimming: 8 bases; junction bases outside the gene matches: 3. This CDR3 has 14 residues. Per germline, CDR1 SEHNR and CDR2 FQNEAQ (reference sequence). The full variable domain, in which reference TRBV7-9 and TRBJ1-4 provide the parts outside the CDR3, is DTGVSQNPRHKITKRGQNVTFRCDPISEHNRLYWYRQTLGQGPEFLTYFQNEAQLEKSRLLSDRFSAERPKGSFSTLEIQRTEQGDSAMYLCASSLEGTGEKLFFGSGTQLSVL.

The chain is built from TRBV4-3 and TRBJ1-2; possibly TRBD1 for D (6 bases). The V end was cut by 0 bases, the J end by 4 bases, with 15 bases between. CDR3 length: 16 residues. The germline gives CDR1 LGHNA, CDR2 YSLEER. CDR3: CASSQDWGGPLYGYTF. DNA for the CDR3: TGCGCCAGCAGCCAAGATTGGGGGGGGCCCCTCTATGGCTACACCTTC.

CDR3 protein: CASSSSLAYNEQFF. The CDR3 region has the DNA TGTGCCAGCAGCTCCAGTCTAGCCTACAATGAGCAGTTCTTC. The chain couples TRBV5-4 to TRBJ2-1, with no clear D. Germline V gene lookup returns CDR1 SGHNT and CDR2 YYREEE (reference sequence). This CDR3 spans 14 amino acids. V was pared by 3 bases and J by 2 bases, with 9 bases between.

As regards this clone: Additional DNA sequences in this sample encode the identical CDR3. The chain links TRBV6-5 to TRBJ1-2, with D possibly being TRBD1 (6 bases). Germline-derived CDR1 and CDR2 are MNHEY and SVGAGI. Trimming took 5 bases from V and 2 from J, leaving 9 bases between them. The CDR3 runs to 13 residues. DNA for the CDR3: TGTGCCAGCAGTCTTACAGGGAACTATGGCTACACCTTC. It specifies CASSLTGNYGYTF.

The chain links TRBV27 to TRBJ2-7, with 8 bases aligning to TRBD2. Trimming took 0 bases from V and 7 from J; bases not matched to a gene: 11. The CDR3 loop spans 16 amino acids. Germline V gene data show CDR1 as MNHEY and CDR2 as SMNVEV (reference sequence). The DNA for the CDR3 is TGTGCCAGCAGTTTATCGTCCGGGACTAGTGTAGTAGAGCAGTACTTC. It encodes CASSLSSGTSVVEQYF.

As concerns this clone: This specimen includes other DNA sequences encoding the same CDR3. This sequence joins TRBV7-9 and TRBJ2-7; no definite D call. Germline assignment: CDR1 SEHNR and CDR2 FQNEAQ (reference sequence). The CDR3 loop spans 13 amino acids. The V end lost 1 base, the J end lost 2 bases, and 6 bases lay between the germline ends. The CDR3 protein is CASSLGEAYEQYF. CDR3 nucleotides: TGTGCCAGCAGCTTAGGAGAGGCCTACGAGCAGTACTTC.

The rearrangement joins TRBV28 to TRBJ1-4, with 9 bases aligning to TRBD1. This CDR3 is 15 amino acids long. The ends lost 8 bases at V and 7 bases at J; junction bases unmatched: 11. Germline values: CDR1 MDHEN, CDR2 SYDVKM. The CDR3 sequence is CASAPTGTGFEKLFF. The CDR3 nucleotides read TGTGCCAGCGCCCCTACCGGGACAGGGTTTGAAAAACTGTTTTTT.

This chain joins TRBV5-6 and TRBJ2-7; TRBD2 matches 12 bases. The CDR3 has 16 amino acids. Trimming cost V 4 bases and J 3 bases; bases outside gene matches: 8. Germline loops: CDR1 SGHDT, CDR2 YYEEEE. The CDR3 DNA reads TGTGCCAGCAGCGATATGACTAGCGGGGGAAACTACGAGCAGTACTTC. Amino acid sequence: CASSDMTSGGNYEQYF.

The chain couples TRBV10-2 to TRBJ2-3; 8 bases agree with TRBD1. Germline CDR1 reads WSHSY; CDR2 reads SAAADI. The ends lost 10 bases at V and 4 bases at J; junction bases unmatched: 10. The CDR3 totals 14 residues. CDR3: CATQTGERADTQYF. Written as DNA, the CDR3 is TGCGCCACTCAGACAGGGGAGAGGGCAGATACGCAGTATTTT.

The chain has TRBV5-8 and TRBJ2-7; D gene ambiguous. The germline CDR1 and CDR2 sequences are SGHTS and YDEGEE. Trimming left V 0 bases short and J 4 bases short, with 5 bases between. The CDR3 contains 12 residues. The CDR3 loop reads CASSLDLYEQYF. CDR3 bases: TGTGCCAGCAGCTTGGACCTTTACGAGCAGTACTTC.